This is a list of T cell receptor beta chains from one sample in a study of T cells in Graves' hyperthyroidism and ophthalmopathy. From the multiplex PCR reads, TCRdb called clonotypes with MiXCR, one entry per CDR3 protein. The table lists 700,000 or so distinct CDR3 sequences, roughly 15% of them singletons. The specimen was blood. Source of these receptors: a man aged 18 to 29 with Graves' hyperthyroidism. The CDR3 runs from the conserved cysteine through the conserved F or W. The D gene is left open where the match is weak. Rows give clone size only sometimes, using once, few, many, or a class for an expanded clone.

few | TRBJ1-5 | TRBV30 | TRBD1 | CAWSDRGRGNQPQHF | TGTGCCTGGAGTGACAGGGGGCGCGGCAATCAGCCCCAGCATTTT
many | TRBJ1-2 | TRBV28 | NA | CASSLTDYYGYTF | TGTGCCAGCAGTTTAACGGACTACTATGGCTACACCTTC
NA | TRBJ1-5 | TRBV29-1 | NA | CSVVPGDSNQPQHF | TGCAGCGTTGTCCCGGGGGATAGCAATCAGCCCCAGCATTTT
NA | TRBJ2-7 | TRBV29-1 | TRBD2 | CSVPTGGSYEQYF | TGCAGCGTCCCCACCGGGGGGAGCTACGAGCAGTACTTC
NA | TRBJ1-2 | TRBV9 | NA | CASSARPQGRARGYTF | TGTGCCAGCAGCGCGCGGCCCCAGGGTAGGGCGAGGGGCTACACCTTC
NA | TRBJ2-7 | TRBV7-9 | TRBD2 | CASSPLASGSYEQYF | TGTGCCAGCAGCCCGCTGGCTAGCGGATCCTACGAGCAGTACTTC
many | TRBJ2-5 | TRBV20-1 | NA | CSARDLQKAEQETQYF | TGCAGTGCTAGAGATCTGCAGAAGGCCGAACAAGAGACCCAGTACTTC
many | TRBJ2-5 | TRBV7-9 | TRBD1 | CASRDRAAEETQYF | TGTGCCAGCAGGGACAGGGCGGCAGAGGAGACCCAGTACTTC
many | TRBJ2-2 | TRBV11-1 | TRBD2 | CASSPGLAGVYTGELFF | TGTGCCAGCAGCCCGGGACTAGCGGGAGTTTACACCGGGGAGCTGTTTTTT
few | TRBJ2-2 | TRBV7-2 | TRBD2 | CASSFSGSTAGELFF | TGTGCCAGCAGCTTCAGCGGGAGCACAGCCGGGGAGCTGTTTTTT
few | TRBJ2-5 | TRBV28 | TRBD1 | CASSPNRGATEETQYF | TGTGCCAGCAGTCCAAACAGGGGGGCCACAGAAGAGACCCAGTACTTC
many | TRBJ2-1 | TRBV20-1 | TRBD1 | CSASDRVNEQFF | TGCAGTGCTTCGGACAGGGTCAATGAGCAGTTCTTC
few | TRBJ1-1 | TRBV27 | NA | CASSPGGDEAFF | TGTGCCAGCAGTCCTGGTGGGGATGAAGCTTTCTTT
NA | TRBJ2-7 | TRBV7-9 | TRBD2 | CASSLFGTSGNNYEQYF | TGTGCCAGCAGCCTTTTCGGGACTAGCGGAAACAACTACGAGCAGTACTTC
many | TRBJ1-1 | TRBV7-9 | NA | CASSLMGGRGDRAFF | TGTGCCAGCAGCCTCATGGGGGGGCGCGGAGATCGAGCTTTCTTT
few | TRBJ2-1 | TRBV15 | TRBD1 | CATSRVEGASYNEQFF | TGTGCCACCAGCAGAGTAGAGGGGGCCTCCTACAATGAGCAGTTCTTC
many | TRBJ2-2 | TRBV30 | NA | CAWSVLSVWTGELFF | TGTGCCTGGAGTGTACTTTCCGTTTGGACCGGGGAGCTGTTTTTT
NA | TRBJ2-5 | TRBV7-9 | NA | CASSPAPGREKTQYF | TGTGCCAGCAGCCCCGCGCCGGGTAGAGAAAAGACCCAGTACTTC
many | TRBJ1-2 | TRBV20-1 | TRBD1 | CSAWAGGWGYTF | TGCAGTGCTTGGGCAGGGGGATGGGGCTACACCTTC
NA | TRBJ2-3 | TRBV4-1 | NA | CASSQDVTADTQYF | TGCGCCAGCAGCCAAGATGTGACGGCAGATACGCAGTATTTT
many | TRBJ1-1 | TRBV7-2 | NA | CEQENTEAFF | TGTGAACAAGAGAACACTGAAGCTTTCTTT
few | TRBJ2-7 | TRBV10-3 | NA | CATRGRAGTSSYEQYF | TGTGCCACGCGAGGAAGGGCGGGAACTAGCTCCTACGAGCAGTACTTC
NA | TRBJ2-1 | TRBV18 | NA | CASSGGVMSTFF | TGTGCCAGCTCTGGCGGGGTAATGAGCACGTTCTTC
many | TRBJ1-2 | TRBV28 | NA | CASNARRGKGYGYTF | TGTGCCAGCAACGCTCGGCGCGGTAAAGGCTATGGCTACACCTTC
many | TRBJ2-7 | TRBV30 | TRBD2 | CAWSDMAGANSYEQYF | TGTGCCTGGAGTGATATGGCGGGAGCGAACTCCTACGAGCAGTACTTC
NA | TRBJ2-2 | TRBV5-1 | TRBD2 | CASSLRSGLAGFSGELFF | TGCGCCAGCAGCTTGCGGTCCGGACTAGCGGGTTTCTCAGGGGAGCTGTTTTTT
many | TRBJ1-5 | TRBV6-1 | NA | CASNRAGPYQPQHF | TGTGCCAGCAACAGAGCGGGTCCCTATCAGCCCCAGCATTTT
many | TRBJ2-3 | TRBV28 | NA | CASTSMWSTDTQYF | TGTGCCAGCACTTCGATGTGGAGCACAGATACGCAGTATTTT
few | TRBJ2-7 | TRBV27 | TRBD2 | CASSLTSGRVYEQYF | TGTGCCAGCAGTCTGACTAGCGGGAGGGTCTACGAGCAGTACTTC
few | TRBJ1-2 | TRBV27 | NA | CASGGISGYTF | TGTGCCAGCGGGGGAATCTCTGGCTACACCTTC
many | TRBJ1-2 | TRBV6-2/TRBV6-3 | NA | CASADVPNYGYTF | TGTGCCAGCGCCGACGTCCCTAACTATGGCTACACCTTC
many | TRBJ1-6 | TRBV15 | NA | CATSRDWGNSPLHF | TGTGCCACCAGCAGAGATTGGGGGAATTCACCCCTCCACTTT
many | TRBJ2-7 | TRBV2 | TRBD2 | CASRDSGSEQYF | TGTGCCAGCAGGGACAGCGGGAGCGAGCAGTACTTC
NA | TRBJ1-5 | TRBV13 | NA | CASSRGQGPLHF | TGTGCCAGCAGCCGTGGGCAGGGGCCCTTACATTTT
few | TRBJ2-1 | TRBV9 | TRBD2 | CASSVGPFVGRDEQFF | TGTGCCAGCAGCGTAGGGCCCTTTGTAGGGAGGGATGAGCAGTTCTTC
NA | TRBJ2-1 | TRBV29-1 | TRBD1 | CSVDLGDRGLYEQFF | TGCAGCGTTGATCTTGGGGACAGGGGTTTATATGAGCAGTTCTTC
NA | TRBJ2-1 | TRBV5-5 | TRBD2 | CASTLVGLASTSEQFF | TGTGCCAGCACCCTGGTGGGACTAGCGAGCACTTCTGAGCAGTTCTTC
few | TRBJ2-7 | TRBV9 | TRBD2 | CASSPDSGRIGEQYF | TGTGCCAGCAGCCCCGATAGCGGGAGGATCGGCGAGCAGTACTTC
many | TRBJ1-1 | TRBV11-2 | TRBD1 | CASSFGRDRIILGAFF | TGTGCCAGCAGCTTCGGCCGGGACAGGATAATTCTGGGGGCTTTCTTT
NA | TRBJ1-2 | TRBV13 | TRBD1 | CASSSRQGGNYGYTF | TGTGCCAGCAGCTCCCGACAGGGCGGCAACTATGGCTACACCTTC
NA | TRBJ2-7 | TRBV7-2 | TRBD2 | CASSLASSGGYYEQYF | TGTGCCAGCAGCTTAGCGAGTAGCGGGGGCTACTACGAGCAGTACTTC
NA | TRBJ2-2 | TRBV12-5 | TRBD1 | CASGLVRTGTGTTGELFF | TGTGCTAGTGGTTTGGTAAGGACAGGGACAGGGACCACCGGGGAGCTGTTTTTT
NA | TRBJ2-5 | TRBV9 | NA | CASSPGTAGVLQETQYF | TGTGCCAGCAGCCCGGGAACGGCAGGGGTGCTACAAGAGACCCAGTACTTC
NA | TRBJ2-2 | TRBV12-5 | NA | CASGSGGQIGELFF | TGTGCTAGTGGTTCCGGAGGCCAAATCGGGGAGCTGTTTTTT